These 4 T cell receptor beta chains were all obtained from the same sample, sequenced in a study of shared clonotypes between healthy human individuals (dated by TCRdb to between 2020 and 2021). Library preparation was by the immunoSEQ multiplex PCR assay. TCRdb limited this immuneACCESS table to in-frame rearrangements with V and J called. A share of clones is missing; checked studies link under half to unresolved V genes, and the rest is unexplained. Counted in this sample were 550,000 to 850,000 clones; about two thirds of them appeared once. The ten top clones hold under 2% of the sample. The material sequenced was memory CD4+ T cells sorted from blood. Sample cell subset or site, as interpreted from the label and publication: CD45RA-negative fraction. Receptors originate from a woman younger than 45 in good health.

The rearrangement links TRBV30 to TRBJ2-6; 9 positions agree with TRBD1. This CDR3 is 19 amino acids long. Trimming cost V 0 bases and J 0 bases; bases outside gene matches: 9. Germline V gene lookup returns CDR1 GTSNPN and CDR2 SVGIG (reference sequence). For the CDR3, the DNA is TGTGCCTGGAGTGTACGTTTCGGGACAGGGATCTCTGGGGCCAACGTCCTGACTTTC. It codes for CAWSVRFGTGISGANVLTF.

A few counts support this clone. This chain uses TRBV27 with TRBJ1-1, with D possibly being TRBD1 (5 bases). Trimming removed 5 bases from V and 0 bases from J, with 13 bases in between. CDR1 MNHEY and CDR2 SMNVEV come from the germline V gene (reference sequence). The CDR3 covers 15 residues. The DNA for the CDR3 is TGTGCCAGCAGTCGGGACGGCGTCATGAACACTGAAGCTTTCTTT. It translates to CASSRDGVMNTEAFF.

The chain is built from TRBV5-1 and TRBJ2-5, with unresolved D. The CDR3 contains 14 residues. Germline CDR1 reads SGHRS; CDR2 reads YFSETQ. V was shortened by 1 base and J by 1 base, with 8 bases between the two germline ends. The CDR3 loop reads CASSLFSSQETQYF. The DNA of the CDR3 is TGCGCCAGCAGCTTGTTCAGCAGCCAAGAGACCCAGTACTTC.

The table lists this clone with a count of one. The V call is TRBV6-5, the J call TRBJ1-1; no clear D gene. The germline V and J ends were trimmed by 0 bases and 1 base, with 9 bases remaining between them. CDR3 length: 15 amino acids. CDR1 and CDR2 (germline): MNHEY, SVGAGI. The CDR3 spells CASSYSWTGNTEAFF. CDR3 DNA sequence: TGTGCCAGCAGTTACTCTTGGACGGGGAACACTGAAGCTTTCTTT.